The present entry profiles one TCR beta chain with its context. What it binds is not known. During the collection period, no donor immune events like infections were recorded. This sample stems from a study of identifying expanded T cells in peripheral blood. Sequencing used immunoSEQ multiplex PCR; TCRdb keeps in-frame clones, though not all of them. The data show 110,000 or so clones, about 85% seen once. Germline-derived CDR1 and CDR2 are SEHNR and FQNEAQ (reference sequence). Trimming removed 2 bases from V and 8 bases from J; junction bases left unmatched: 6. The CDR3 runs to 15 residues. Findings of the study overall: Two-week clone count variance significantly increased as total template count grew. Over approximately two and four weeks, about 16 and 20 clones changed, versus around 1.2 between replicates.

This TCR was recovered from a person aged 18-69 years in good health. This chain links TRBV7-9 with TRBJ1-4, with 9 bases that match TRBD1. Specimen: blood. The CDR3 region has the DNA TGTGCCAGCAGCTTACCGACAGGGGGGTGGGAAAAACTGTTTTTT. Residues: CASSLPTGGWEKLFF.